The 14 T cell receptor beta chains in this list originate from one sample, sequenced in a study of T cell repertoires in cytomegalovirus infection. TCRdb independently ran MiXCR on the reads; one entry per CDR3 protein. Among about 740,000 distinct CDR3 sequences, 35% were seen once, and the ten largest hold around 2.8%. Sequenced: PBMCs. The receptors shown here come from a human donor in good health (CMV status not recorded). Some clones in this sample may be carry-over from other donors' samples.

V usage is TRBV6-6 and J usage is TRBJ1-5, with TRBD1 as a possible D gene (5 bases). This CDR3 has 14 residues. Germline V CDR1 and CDR2: MNHNY, SVGAGI (reference sequence). V was pared by 6 bases and J by 4 bases, with 13 bases between. The CDR3: CASRYDSRNQPQHF. CDR3 bases: TGTGCCAGCAGGTACGACAGTAGAAATCAGCCCCAGCATTTT.

The rearrangement uses TRBV19 and TRBJ1-2; D is uncertain. This CDR3 spans 14 amino acids. V was pared by 4 bases and J by 4 bases, with 13 bases between. Germline V gene data show CDR1 as LNHDA and CDR2 as SQIVND (reference sequence). The CDR3 bases are TGTGCCAGTAGTACCCGGACGGAGGGCTATGGCTACACCTTC. Translated: CASSTRTEGYGYTF.

The V gene is TRBV19, the J gene TRBJ1-6; tentative D call: TRBD1 (5 bases). Germline CDR1 and CDR2: LNHDA and SQIVND (reference sequence). V dropped 8 bases and J dropped 10 bases, with 12 bases sitting between them. This CDR3 is 12 amino acids long. The CDR3 DNA reads TGTGCCAGTGGGGGGACTCGATCACCCCTCCACTTT. This codes for CASGGTRSPLHF. The variable domain in full, completed from reference TRBV19 and TRBJ1-6, reads DGGITQSPKYLFRKEGQNVTLSCEQNLNHDAMYWYRQDPGQGLRLIYYSQIVNDFQKGDIAEGYSVSREKKESFPLTVTSAQKNPTAFYLCASGGTRSPLHFGNGTRLTVT.

This clonotype was picked up a small number of times. This chain links TRBV5-4 with TRBJ1-1; 7 bases are a match to TRBD1. V shed 5 bases and J 6 bases; nucleotides not matched to a gene: 10. There are 14 residues in the CDR3. CDR1 is SGHNT, CDR2 YYREEE, per germline (reference sequence). The CDR3 loop is CASRPSGGRPEAFF. Written as DNA, the CDR3 is TGTGCCAGCAGGCCCTCAGGGGGGCGGCCTGAAGCTTTCTTT.

The gene calls are TRBV28 and TRBJ2-3; 10 positions agree with TRBD2. Germline assignment: CDR1 MDHEN and CDR2 SYDVKM. The CDR3 runs 15 residues. V lost 10 bases and J lost 2; bases outside the gene matches: 9. This CDR3 reads CATEPSGGITDTQYF. For the CDR3, the DNA is TGTGCCACCGAACCTAGCGGGGGTATCACAGATACGCAGTATTTT. The whole variable domain, remainder taken from reference TRBV28 and TRBJ2-3, is DVKVTQSSRYLVKRTGEKVFLECVQDMDHENMFWYRQDPGLGLRLIYFSYDVKMKEKGDIPEGYSVSREKKERFSLILESASTNQTSMYLCATEPSGGITDTQYFGPGTRLTVL.

The genes are TRBV5-6 and TRBJ1-4, with unresolved D. Trimming took 3 bases from V and 4 from J, leaving 13 bases between them. Germline-derived CDR1 and CDR2 are SGHDT and YYEEEE. This CDR3 region has 15 residues. CDR3 amino acids: CASSSRRTLNEKLFF. CDR3 DNA: TGTGCCAGCAGCTCGAGACGGACTCTTAATGAAAAACTGTTTTTT.

The chain links TRBV7-2 to TRBJ1-2, with D possibly TRBD1 on 5 matching bases. The CDR3 is 15 amino acids. Germline assignment: CDR1 SGHTA and CDR2 FQGNSA. V lost 4 bases, J lost 9 bases, and 21 bases lay in between. CDR3 bases: TGTGCCAGCAGCTCCAAGCCTGTGGGGGAGAGGAGCTACACCTTC. Amino acids: CASSSKPVGERSYTF.

The V call is TRBV28, the J call TRBJ2-7; D possibly uses TRBD1 or TRBD2 (6 bases each). There are 14 residues in the CDR3. Germline V gene lookup returns CDR1 MDHEN and CDR2 SYDVKM. Trimming took 4 bases from V and 4 from J, leaving 14 bases between them. The CDR3: CASSSIQGLYEQYF. DNA of the CDR3: TGTGCCAGCAGTTCTATACAGGGACTTTACGAGCAGTACTTC. Variable domain in full (rest from reference TRBV28 and TRBJ2-7): DVKVTQSSRYLVKRTGEKVFLECVQDMDHENMFWYRQDPGLGLRLIYFSYDVKMKEKGDIPEGYSVSREKKERFSLILESASTNQTSMYLCASSSIQGLYEQYFGPGTRLTVT.

This clonotype was observed once. The CDR3 does not end in the conserved phenylalanine or tryptophan, so this is likely a read error. The chain has TRBV12-3 or TRBV12-4 and TRBJ1-2; D possibly corresponds to TRBD1 (6 bases). CDR3 length: 15 amino acids. The germline V and J ends were trimmed by 4 bases and 4 bases, with 16 bases remaining between them. CDR3 sequence (DNA): TGTGCCAGCAGTTCGGTACAGGGCCGAGCCTATGGCTACACCTTA. This encodes CASSSVQGRAYGYTL.

This rearrangement joins TRBV20-1 to TRBJ2-5, with 9 bases identical to TRBD2. Per germline, CDR1 DFQATT and CDR2 SNEGSKA (reference sequence). The J segment lost 2 bases and the V segment lost 2 bases, leaving 0 bases of the junction unmatched. The CDR3 totals 13 residues. CDR3 residues: CSARLAGQETQYF. CDR3 sequence (DNA): TGCAGTGCTAGACTAGCGGGGCAAGAGACCCAGTACTTC.

Notes on this clonotype: The germline gene is not matched at one end of the junction; a read error may be the cause. The V call is TRBV7-6, the J call TRBJ1-4; maybe TRBD1 (5 bases). Germline CDR1 SGHVS, CDR2 FNYEAQ. The CDR3 totals 13 residues. The CDR3 DNA follows: TGTGCTAGCAGCTGGGGACCGAATGAAAAACTGTTTTTT. Translating it yields CASSWGPNEKLFF.

The chain carries TRBV10-3 and TRBJ1-6; D is uncertain. V lost 3 bases and J 10 bases, leaving 10 bases between the germline ends. Germline V gives CDR1 ENHRY, CDR2 SYGVKD. The CDR3 spans 13 residues. The DNA of the CDR3 is TGTGCCATCAGTGAAAGGGCAGTATCACCCCTCCACTTT. Translation: CAISERAVSPLHF.

The genes are TRBV6-5 and TRBJ2-7; 8 bases agree with TRBD1. V trimming: 6 bases; J trimming: 2 bases; junction bases outside the gene matches: 12. The CDR3 consists of 16 residues. Germline assignment: CDR1 MNHEY and CDR2 SVGAGI. This chain's CDR3 is CASRSWAGGGTYEQYF. The CDR3 coding sequence is TGTGCCAGCAGGTCCTGGGCAGGGGGCGGAACCTACGAGCAGTACTTC.

This clonotype appeared many times. This chain connects TRBV19 to TRBJ2-2; the D gene is possibly TRBD2 (5 bases). The CDR3 covers 15 residues. V lost 4 bases to trimming and J lost 8 bases, with 17 bases between them. Germline values: CDR1 LNHDA, CDR2 SQIVND (reference sequence). CDR3 nucleotides: TGTGCCAGTAGTACAACCGGGATACTTGTGGGGGAGCTGTTTTTT. Translating it yields CASSTTGILVGELFF.